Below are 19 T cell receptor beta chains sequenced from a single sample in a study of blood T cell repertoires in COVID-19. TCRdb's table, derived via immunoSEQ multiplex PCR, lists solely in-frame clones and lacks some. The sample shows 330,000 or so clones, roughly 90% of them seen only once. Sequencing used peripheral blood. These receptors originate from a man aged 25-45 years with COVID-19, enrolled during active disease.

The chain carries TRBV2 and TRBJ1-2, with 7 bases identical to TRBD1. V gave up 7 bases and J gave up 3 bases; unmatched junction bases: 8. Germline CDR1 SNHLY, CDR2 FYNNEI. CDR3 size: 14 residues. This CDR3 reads CASTPTGMDYGYTF. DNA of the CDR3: TGTGCCAGCACCCCGACAGGGATGGACTATGGCTACACCTTC.

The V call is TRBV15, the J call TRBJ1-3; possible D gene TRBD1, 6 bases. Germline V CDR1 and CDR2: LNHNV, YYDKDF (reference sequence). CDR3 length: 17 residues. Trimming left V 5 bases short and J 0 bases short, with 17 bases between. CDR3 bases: TGTGCCACCAGCCGGCCATTAGGACAGAGCTCTGGAAACACCATATATTTT. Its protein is CATSRPLGQSSGNTIYF.

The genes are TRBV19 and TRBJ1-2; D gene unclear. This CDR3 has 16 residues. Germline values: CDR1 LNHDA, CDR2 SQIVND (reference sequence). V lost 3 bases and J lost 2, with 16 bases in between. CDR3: CASSMDLARGNYGYTF. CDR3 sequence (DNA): TGTGCCAGTAGTATGGACCTCGCGCGGGGAAACTATGGCTACACCTTC.

CDR3 coding DNA: TGCGCCAGCAGCCAAGGTCCGGGTCAGTATGGCTACACCTTC. Amino acids: CASSQGPGQYGYTF. The chain carries TRBV4-1 and TRBJ1-2, with D hard to call. V lost 1 base and J 5 bases, leaving 11 bases between the germline ends. The V gene's germline CDR1 is MGHRA and CDR2 YSYEKL. The CDR3 is made up of 14 amino acids.

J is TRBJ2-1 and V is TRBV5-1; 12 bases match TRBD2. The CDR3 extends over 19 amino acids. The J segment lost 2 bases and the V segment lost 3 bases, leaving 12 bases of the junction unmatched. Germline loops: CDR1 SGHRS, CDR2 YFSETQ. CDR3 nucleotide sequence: TGCGCCAGCAGCTCCCAGGGTACTCCTAGCGGGAGGGCCTACAATGAGCAGTTCTTC. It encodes CASSSQGTPSGRAYNEQFF.

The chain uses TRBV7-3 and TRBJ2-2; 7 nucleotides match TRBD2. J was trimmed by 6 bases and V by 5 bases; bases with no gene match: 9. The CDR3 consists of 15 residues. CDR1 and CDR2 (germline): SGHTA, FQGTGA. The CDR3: CASSHGLGGAGELFF. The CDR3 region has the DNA TGTGCCAGCAGCCACGGACTAGGAGGGGCCGGGGAGCTGTTTTTT.

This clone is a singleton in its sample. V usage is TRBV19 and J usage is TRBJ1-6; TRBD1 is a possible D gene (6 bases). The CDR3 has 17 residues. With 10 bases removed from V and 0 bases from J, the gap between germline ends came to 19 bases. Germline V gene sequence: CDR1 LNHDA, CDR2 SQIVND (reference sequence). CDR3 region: CATRTVLRGSYNSPLHF. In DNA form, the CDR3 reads TGTGCCACAAGGACAGTTCTCCGTGGCTCCTATAATTCACCCCTCCACTTT.

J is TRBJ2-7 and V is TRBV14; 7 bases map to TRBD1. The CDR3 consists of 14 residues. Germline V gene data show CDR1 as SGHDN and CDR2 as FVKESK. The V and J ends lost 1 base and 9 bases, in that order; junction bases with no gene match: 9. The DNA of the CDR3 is TGTGCCAGCAGCCAAGGAGGGGGCGGTATCAGGCAGTACTTC. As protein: CASSQGGGGIRQYF.

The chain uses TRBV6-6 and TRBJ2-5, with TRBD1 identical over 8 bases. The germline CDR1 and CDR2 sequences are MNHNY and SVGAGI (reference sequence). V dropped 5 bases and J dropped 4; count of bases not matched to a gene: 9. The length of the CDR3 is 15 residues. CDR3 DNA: TGTGCCAGCAGTAAGAAACAGGGGGGAGGAGAGACCCAGTACTTC. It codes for CASSKKQGGGETQYF.

Here the CDR3 reads CASSYSYPGLNSPLHF. The CDR3 nucleotides read TGTGCCAGCAGTTACTCGTACCCAGGGTTAAATTCACCCCTCCACTTT. The genes are TRBV6-5 and TRBJ1-6; possibly TRBD1 for D (5 bases). The CDR3 runs to 16 residues. CDR1 and CDR2 from the germline V gene are MNHEY and SVGAGI. V gave up 0 bases and J gave up 7 bases, with 13 bases separating them.

CDR3 residues: CASSWDRVINEQFF. The CDR3 coding sequence is TGTGCCAGCAGCTGGGACAGGGTAATTAATGAGCAGTTCTTC. The V and J genes are TRBV14 and TRBJ2-1; 9 positions match TRBD1. Germline V gene data show CDR1 as SGHDN and CDR2 as FVKESK. The CDR3 spans 14 residues. V was clipped by 5 bases and J by 7 bases; unmatched bases: 6.

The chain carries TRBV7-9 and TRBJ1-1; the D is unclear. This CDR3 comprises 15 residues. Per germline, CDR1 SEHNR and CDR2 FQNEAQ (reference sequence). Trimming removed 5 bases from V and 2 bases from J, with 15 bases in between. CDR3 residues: CASSAGHFSNTEAFF. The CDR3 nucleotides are TGTGCCAGCAGCGCGGGCCATTTTTCCAACACTGAAGCTTTCTTT. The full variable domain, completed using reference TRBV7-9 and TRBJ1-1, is DTGVSQNPRHKITKRGQNVTFRCDPISEHNRLYWYRQTLGQGPEFLTYFQNEAQLEKSRLLSDRFSAERPKGSFSTLEIQRTEQGDSAMYLCASSAGHFSNTEAFFGQGTRLTVV.

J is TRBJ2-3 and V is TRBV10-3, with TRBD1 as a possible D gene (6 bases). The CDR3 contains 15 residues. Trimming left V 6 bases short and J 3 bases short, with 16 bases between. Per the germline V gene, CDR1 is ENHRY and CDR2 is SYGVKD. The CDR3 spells CAIRSGTLATDTQYF. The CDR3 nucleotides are TGTGCCATCAGGTCCGGGACATTGGCTACAGATACGCAGTATTTT.

CDR3 in amino acids: CASMGRQGTEAFF. CDR3 sequence (DNA): TGTGCCAGTATGGGGCGGCAGGGCACTGAAGCTTTCTTT. V usage is TRBV19 and J usage is TRBJ1-1; weak D call: TRBD1 (5 bases). The CDR3 is 13 amino acids. The germline gives CDR1 LNHDA, CDR2 SQIVND (reference sequence). V was trimmed by 7 bases and J by 4 bases, leaving 13 bases between them.

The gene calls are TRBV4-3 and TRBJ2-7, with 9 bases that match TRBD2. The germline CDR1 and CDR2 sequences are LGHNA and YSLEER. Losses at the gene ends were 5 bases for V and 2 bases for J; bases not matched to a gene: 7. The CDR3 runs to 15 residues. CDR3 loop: CASSAALAGTYEQYF. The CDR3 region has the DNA TGCGCCAGCAGCGCCGCGCTAGCGGGGACCTACGAGCAGTACTTC.

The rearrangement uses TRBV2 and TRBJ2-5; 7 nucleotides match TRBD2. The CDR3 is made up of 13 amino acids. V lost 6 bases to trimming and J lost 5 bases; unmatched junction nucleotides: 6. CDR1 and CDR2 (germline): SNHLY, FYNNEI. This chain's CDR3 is CASRTGGGETQYF. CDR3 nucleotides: TGTGCCAGCAGGACGGGAGGAGGTGAGACCCAGTACTTC.

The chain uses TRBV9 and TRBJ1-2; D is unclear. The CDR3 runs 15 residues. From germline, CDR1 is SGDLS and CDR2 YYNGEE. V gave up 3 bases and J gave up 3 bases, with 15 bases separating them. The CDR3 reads CASSASPGEYYGYTF. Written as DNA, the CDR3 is TGTGCCAGCAGCGCCTCCCCGGGAGAGTACTATGGCTACACCTTC. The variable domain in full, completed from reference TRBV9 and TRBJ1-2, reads DSGVTQTPKHLITATGQRVTLRCSPRSGDLSVYWYQQSLDQGLQFLIQYYNGEERAKGNILERFSAQQFPDLHSELNLSSLELGDSALYFCASSASPGEYYGYTFGSGTRLTVV.

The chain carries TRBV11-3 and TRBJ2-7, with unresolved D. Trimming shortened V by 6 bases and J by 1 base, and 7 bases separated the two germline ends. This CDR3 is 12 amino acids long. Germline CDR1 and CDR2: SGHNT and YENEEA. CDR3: CASSGGSYEQYF. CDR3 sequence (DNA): TGTGCCAGCAGTGGCGGATCCTACGAGCAGTACTTC.

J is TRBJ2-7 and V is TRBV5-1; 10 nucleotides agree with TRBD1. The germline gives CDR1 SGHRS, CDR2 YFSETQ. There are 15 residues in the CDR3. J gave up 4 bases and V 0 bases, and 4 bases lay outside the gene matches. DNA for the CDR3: TGCGCCAGCAGCTTGGCCGGGACAGGGGAATACGAGCAGTACTTC. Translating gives CASSLAGTGEYEQYF. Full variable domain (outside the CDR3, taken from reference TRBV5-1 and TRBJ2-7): KAGVTQTPRYLIKTRGQQVTLSCSPISGHRSVSWYQQTPGQGLQFLFEYFSETQRNKGNFPGRFSGRQFSNSRSEMNVSTLELGDSALYLCASSLAGTGEYEQYFGPGTRLTVT.